Presented here are 14 T cell receptor beta chains from one specimen sequenced in a study of shared clonotypes between healthy human individuals. Only in-frame clones appear in the TCRdb table, and some are missing; sequencing was by immunoSEQ multiplex PCR. The sample has over a million clones, around 76% seen once; the top ten hold around 1.5%. The material sequenced was memory CD4+ T cells sorted from blood. Subset here: CD45RA-negative fraction. These receptors were obtained from a man aged 18 to 30 in good health.

The V and J genes are TRBV28 and TRBJ2-4; D unclear. Germline CDR1 MDHEN, CDR2 SYDVKM. This CDR3 is built from 12 residues. V was clipped by 5 bases and J by 3 bases, with 5 bases between them. CDR3 sequence: CASSLDKNIQYF. The CDR3 DNA sequence: TGTGCCAGCAGTCTTGACAAAAACATTCAGTACTTC.

In this sample, this clone turned up once. The gene calls are TRBV7-2 and TRBJ2-5; TRBD1 or TRBD2 may be the D gene (5 bases each). Germline CDR1 and CDR2: SGHTA and FQGNSA. V was shortened by 1 base and J by 5 bases, with 14 bases between the two germline ends. The CDR3 length is 15 residues. The CDR3 here is CASSLGLGVGETQYF. The CDR3 nucleotides read TGTGCCAGCAGCTTAGGGCTGGGGGTTGGGGAGACCCAGTACTTC. Complete variable domain (other parts from reference TRBV7-2 and TRBJ2-5): GAGVSQSPSNKVTEKGKDVELRCDPISGHTALYWYRQSLGQGLEFLIYFQGNSAPDKSGLPSDRFSAERTGGSVSTLTIQRTQQEDSAVYLCASSLGLGVGETQYFGPGTRLLVL.

The chain recombines TRBV14 with TRBJ1-3; the D gene is possibly TRBD1 (5 bases). Germline V gene data show CDR1 as SGHDN and CDR2 as FVKESK. Deletions cut 5 bases from V and 0 bases from J, with 14 bases between. The CDR3 totals 16 residues. The CDR3 sequence: CASSLTDFYSGNTIYF. The CDR3 DNA is TGTGCCAGCAGCTTGACAGATTTTTACTCTGGAAACACCATATATTTT.

The table lists this clone with a few counts. V and J are TRBV9 and TRBJ1-6, with D perhaps matching TRBD1 (6 bases). From germline, CDR1 is SGDLS and CDR2 YYNGEE. The CDR3 has 14 residues. V was trimmed by 4 bases and J by 7 bases, leaving 12 bases between them. The CDR3, as DNA: TGTGCCAGCAGCCTGGACAGCGCCAATTCACCCCTCCACTTT. It yields the protein CASSLDSANSPLHF.

Worth noting for this clone: One end of the junction is discordant with germline, which a read error may explain. The chain recombines TRBV30 with TRBJ1-2, with no clear D. Per the germline V gene, CDR1 is GTSNPN and CDR2 is SVGIG (reference sequence). The CDR3 is 11 amino acids. In DNA, the CDR3 is TGTGCCTGGCAAATAGAGTATGGCTTCACCTTC. It encodes CAWQIEYGFTF. Supplemented by reference TRBV30 and TRBJ1-2, the full variable domain reads SQTIHQWPATLVQPVGSPLSLECTVEGTSNPNLYWYRQAAGRGLQLLFYSVGIGQISSEVPQNLSASRPQDRQFILSSKKLLLSDSGFYLCAWQIEYGFTFGSGTRLTVV.

CDR3 nucleotide sequence: TGTGCCAGCAGCCTGCGGCTAGGTCAATCCACAGATACGCAGTATTTT. It specifies CASSLRLGQSTDTQYF. The J gene is TRBJ2-3, the V gene TRBV5-4; D gene uncertain. The length of the CDR3 is 16 residues. V lost 4 bases, J lost 2 bases, and 17 bases lay in between. Per germline, CDR1 SGHNT and CDR2 YYREEE (reference sequence).

The chain has TRBV30 and TRBJ2-3, with 7 bases identical to TRBD2. J gave up 1 base and V 2 bases, and 6 bases lay outside the gene matches. The length of the CDR3 is 15 residues. Germline V gene lookup returns CDR1 GTSNPN and CDR2 SVGIG (reference sequence). In DNA, the CDR3 is TGTGCCTGGAGTCTTCTCCGGGGGGGCACAGATACGCAGTATTTT. Translating gives CAWSLLRGGTDTQYF.

The rearrangement joins TRBV19 to TRBJ1-3; tentatively, D is TRBD1 (5 bases). CDR1 is LNHDA, CDR2 SQIVND, per germline (reference sequence). This CDR3 spans 16 amino acids. The germline V and J ends were trimmed by 7 bases and 0 bases, with 16 bases remaining between them. The CDR3 region has the DNA TGTGCCAGTACCCTGGGACGGAAGAGCTCTGGAAACACCATATATTTT. It codes for CASTLGRKSSGNTIYF.

This rearrangement joins TRBV11-3 to TRBJ1-6; 7 bases agree with TRBD1. This CDR3 has 17 amino acids. V shed 4 bases, J shed 9 bases, and the junction held 15 bases outside the gene matches. Per the germline V gene, CDR1 is SGHNT and CDR2 is YENEEA. The CDR3 DNA is TGTGCCAGCAGCTCCGACAGGGAATCGATCTCCGGTTCACCCCTCCACTTT. Translating gives CASSSDRESISGSPLHF.

Comments on this clone: This same CDR3 is encoded by further DNA sequences in the sample. V is TRBV28 and J is TRBJ1-1; 11 bases agree with TRBD1. The CDR3 extends over 13 amino acids. Germline V CDR1 and CDR2: MDHEN, SYDVKM. J gave up 4 bases and V 5 bases, and 0 bases lay outside the gene matches. CDR3 region: CASSGTGGTEAFF. CDR3 DNA sequence: TGTGCCAGCAGTGGGACAGGGGGCACTGAAGCTTTCTTT. Based on the CDR3 plus reference TRBV28 and TRBJ1-1, the full variable domain is DVKVTQSSRYLVKRTGEKVFLECVQDMDHENMFWYRQDPGLGLRLIYFSYDVKMKEKGDIPEGYSVSREKKERFSLILESASTNQTSMYLCASSGTGGTEAFFGQGTRLTVV.

The rearrangement uses TRBV5-1 and TRBJ2-7; either TRBD1 or TRBD2 may supply D (5 bases each). Germline V gives CDR1 SGHRS, CDR2 YFSETQ. V shed 4 bases and J shed 3 bases, with 17 bases lying between them. CDR3 length: 15 residues. The CDR3 sequence: CASSVRDGKVYEQYF. In DNA form, the CDR3 reads TGCGCCAGCAGCGTCCGGGACGGGAAAGTCTACGAGCAGTACTTC. Full variable domain (outside the CDR3, taken from reference TRBV5-1 and TRBJ2-7): KAGVTQTPRYLIKTRGQQVTLSCSPISGHRSVSWYQQTPGQGLQFLFEYFSETQRNKGNFPGRFSGRQFSNSRSEMNVSTLELGDSALYLCASSVRDGKVYEQYFGPGTRLTVT.

This chain uses TRBV10-3 with TRBJ1-1; no reliable D call. Trimming took off 6 bases at V and 11 bases at J, with 13 bases between the two ends. Germline CDR1 and CDR2: ENHRY and SYGVKD. This CDR3 comprises 11 residues. The CDR3 DNA is TGTGCCATCAGCAGACGAGGAGAGGCTTTCTTT. Translated: CAISRRGEAFF.

This chain uses TRBV11-2 with TRBJ2-5, with a possible D match to TRBD2 (6 bases). Germline loops: CDR1 SGHAT, CDR2 FQNNGV. The CDR3 spans 13 residues. V was cut by 4 bases and J by 5 bases, with 11 bases left in between. CDR3 nucleotide sequence: TGTGCCAGCAGCTACGGGGGAGCGGAGACCCAGTACTTC. This gives the protein CASSYGGAETQYF.

The chain recombines TRBV18 with TRBJ2-5; 7 nucleotides align to TRBD1. Germline V gene lookup returns CDR1 KGHSH and CDR2 LQKENI. This CDR3 region has 13 residues. The ends lost 5 bases at V and 2 bases at J; junction bases unmatched: 2. The CDR3 protein is CASSEGQQETQYF. CDR3 DNA: TGTGCCAGCTCAGAGGGACAGCAAGAGACCCAGTACTTC.